The clone carrying this TCR beta chain was picked up many times. Preparing the TCRbeta library involved the use of unique molecular identifiers. MiXCR, applied by TCRdb to the PCR reads, yields one record per CDR3 protein. The sample carries about 270,000 distinct CDR3 sequences, 9.9% recorded once. The sample is drawn from a study of T-cell reconstitution after alpha-beta-depleted transplantation in children. Germline-derived CDR1 and CDR2 are LNHDA and SQIVND (reference sequence). Trimming took 5 bases from V and 5 from J, leaving 9 bases between them. The CDR3 is 13 residues long. The source was PBMCs from the stem cell graft donor, collected from the stem cell graft. This rearrangement joins TRBV19 to TRBJ2-2; D gene unclear. The TCR originated in a human donor who donated a stem cell graft to a child with SCID. DNA of the CDR3: TGTGCCAGTAGTCCCTCCCGGACCGGGGAGCTGTTTTTT. This gives the protein CASSPSRTGELFF.